This T cell receptor (beta chain) was sequenced during a study of cytomegalovirus exposure and HLA in healthy donors. Germline V CDR1 and CDR2: GTSNPN, SVGIG (reference sequence). This CDR3 comprises 13 residues. Deletions cut 0 bases from V and 4 bases from J, with 9 bases between. In the PCR, 60 Vbeta and 13 Jbeta primers were used. The data were produced by immunoSEQ multiplex PCR, yet TCRdb's version contains in-frame clones alone and is incomplete. Of some 110,000 clones listed, roughly 79% are singletons. Material: PBMCs. This TCR came from a male donor in good health and CMV-seronegative. The chain is built from TRBV30 and TRBJ1-1; possible D gene TRBD1, 5 bases. The CDR3 sequence is CAWSVTGGTEAFF. CDR3 nucleotides: TGTGCCTGGAGTGTAACGGGGGGCACTGAAGCTTTCTTT.